The present entry profiles one TCR beta chain with its context. In the original analysis: Using reference gene primer amplification, nucleated cell counts were estimated. Clones were sequenced by immunoSEQ multiplex PCR, and TCRdb holds only the in-frame ones, with some missing. V and J calls and clone size come straight from that table; D and trimming were deduced from the DNA. The sample contains tens of thousands of clones, 82% of which appear only once. The CDR3 length is 13 residues. Trimming stripped 10 bases from V and 5 bases from J, with 12 bases between. Germline V gives CDR1 WSHSY, CDR2 SAAADI. This sample is drawn from a study of blood T cell repertoires in COVID-19. Overall study context: Whether acute or convalescent, the COVID-19 samples came from the United States, Italy and Spain. T cells, B-cell-depleted T cells, or PBMCs provided the cDNA or gDNA that served as material.

This chain joins TRBV10-2 and TRBJ1-6, with D hard to call. This TCR came from a woman aged 60-70 years with acute or convalescent COVID-19. Sequenced input: peripheral blood. The CDR3 loop reads CATRTDHNSPLHF. The CDR3 bases are TGCGCCACCCGAACAGATCATAATTCACCCCTCCACTTT.